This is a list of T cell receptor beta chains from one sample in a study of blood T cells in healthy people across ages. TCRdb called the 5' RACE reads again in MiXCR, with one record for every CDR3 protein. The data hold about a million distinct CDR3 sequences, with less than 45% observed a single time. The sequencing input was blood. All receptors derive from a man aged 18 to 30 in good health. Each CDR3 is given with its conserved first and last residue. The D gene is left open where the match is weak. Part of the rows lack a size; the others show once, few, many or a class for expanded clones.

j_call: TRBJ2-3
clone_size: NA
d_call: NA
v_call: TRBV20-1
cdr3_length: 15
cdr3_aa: CSARVPRGETDTQYF
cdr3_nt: TGCAGTGCTAGAGTGCCGCGGGGAGAGACAGATACGCAGTATTTT

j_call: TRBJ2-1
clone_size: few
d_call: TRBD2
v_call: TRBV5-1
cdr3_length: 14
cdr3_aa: CASSVSGGHNEQFF
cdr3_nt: TGCGCCAGCAGCGTTAGCGGGGGGCACAATGAGCAGTTCTTC

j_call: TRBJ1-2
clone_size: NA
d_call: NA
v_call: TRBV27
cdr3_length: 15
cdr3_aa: CASSLVGGVNYGYTF
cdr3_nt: TGTGCCAGCAGTTTAGTTGGGGGTGTTAACTATGGCTACACCTTC

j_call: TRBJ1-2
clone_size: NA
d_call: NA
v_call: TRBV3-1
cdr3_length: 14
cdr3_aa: CASSQEDLGTGYTF
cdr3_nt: TGTGCCAGCAGCCAAGAGGATTTAGGGACAGGCTACACCTTC

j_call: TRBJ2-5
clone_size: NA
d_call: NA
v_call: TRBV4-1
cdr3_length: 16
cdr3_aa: CASSQVVTSLYNEQYF
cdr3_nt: TGCGCCAGCAGCCAAGTAGTAACTTCCTTATACAATGAGCAGTACTTC

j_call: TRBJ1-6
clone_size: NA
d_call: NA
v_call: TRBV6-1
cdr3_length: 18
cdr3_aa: CASRSNDGPSSYNSPLHF
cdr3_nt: TGTGCCAGCAGGTCCAACGACGGTCCCAGCTCCTATAATTCACCCCTCCACTTT

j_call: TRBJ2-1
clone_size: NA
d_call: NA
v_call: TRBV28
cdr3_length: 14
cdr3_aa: CASRHQGFQETQFF
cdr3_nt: TGTGCCAGCAGACATCAGGGGTTTCAAGAGACCCAGTTCTTC

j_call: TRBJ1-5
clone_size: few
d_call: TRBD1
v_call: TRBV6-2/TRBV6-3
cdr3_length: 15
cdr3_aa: CASTKDRANNQPQHF
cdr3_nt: TGTGCCAGCACCAAGGACAGGGCGAACAATCAGCCCCAGCATTTT

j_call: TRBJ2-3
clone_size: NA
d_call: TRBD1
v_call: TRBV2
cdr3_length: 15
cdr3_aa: CASSVGGQQWDTQYF
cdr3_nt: TGTGCCAGCAGTGTAGGGGGACAGCAATGGGATACGCAGTATTTT

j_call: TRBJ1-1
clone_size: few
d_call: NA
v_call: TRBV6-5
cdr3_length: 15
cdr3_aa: CASSYSYEGITEAFF
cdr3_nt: TGTGCCAGCAGTTACTCGTATGAGGGGATCACTGAAGCTTTCTTT

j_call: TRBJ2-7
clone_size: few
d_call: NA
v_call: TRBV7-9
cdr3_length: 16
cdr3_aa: CASSFPLQGGSYEQYF
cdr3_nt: TGTGCCAGCAGCTTTCCGTTACAGGGAGGAAGCTACGAGCAGTACTTC

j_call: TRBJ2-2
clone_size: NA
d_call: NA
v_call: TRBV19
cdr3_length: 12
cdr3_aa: CASSIRTGELFF
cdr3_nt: TGTGCCAGTAGTATCAGGACCGGGGAGCTGTTTTTT

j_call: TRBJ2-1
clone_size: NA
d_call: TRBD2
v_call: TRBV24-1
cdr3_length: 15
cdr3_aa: CATSSGGANYNEQFF
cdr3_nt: TGTGCCACCAGTAGCGGGGGGGCGAATTACAATGAGCAGTTCTTC

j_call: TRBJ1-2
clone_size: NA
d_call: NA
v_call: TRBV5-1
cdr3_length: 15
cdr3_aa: CASSLAPGNIYGYTF
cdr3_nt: TGCGCCAGCAGCTTGGCCCCAGGGAATATCTATGGCTACACCTTC

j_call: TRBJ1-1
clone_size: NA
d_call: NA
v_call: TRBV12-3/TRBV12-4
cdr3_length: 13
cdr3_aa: CASSVVGGGSSFF
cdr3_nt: NA

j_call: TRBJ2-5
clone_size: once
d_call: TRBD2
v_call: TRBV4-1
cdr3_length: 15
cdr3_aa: CASSHPSGGPNEQYF
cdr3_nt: TGCGCCAGCAGCCACCCTAGCGGGGGGCCCAATGAGCAGTACTTC

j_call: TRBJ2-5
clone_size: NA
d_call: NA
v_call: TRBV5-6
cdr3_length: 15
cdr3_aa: CASSSRQRIQETQYF
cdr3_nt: TGTGCCAGCAGCTCTAGACAGCGTATCCAAGAGACCCAGTACTTC

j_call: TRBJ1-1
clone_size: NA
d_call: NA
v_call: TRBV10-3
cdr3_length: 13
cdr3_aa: CAISESLGTEAFF
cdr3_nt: TGTGCCATCAGTGAGTCTCTGGGGACTGAAGCTTTCTTT

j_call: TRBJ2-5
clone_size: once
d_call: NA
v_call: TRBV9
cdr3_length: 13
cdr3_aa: CASSLRDFKTQYF
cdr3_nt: TGTGCCAGCAGCCTCCGGGACTTCAAGACCCAGTACTTC

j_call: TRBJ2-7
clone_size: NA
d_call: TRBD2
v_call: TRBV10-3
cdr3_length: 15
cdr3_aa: CAISSGGAAYNEQYF
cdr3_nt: TGTGCCATCAGTTCCGGGGGGGCTGCCTACAATGAGCAGTACTTC

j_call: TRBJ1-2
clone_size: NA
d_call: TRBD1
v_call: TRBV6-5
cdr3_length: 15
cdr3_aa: CASSFTGDPNYGYTF
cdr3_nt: TGTGCCAGCAGCTTTACAGGGGATCCTAACTATGGCTACACCTTC

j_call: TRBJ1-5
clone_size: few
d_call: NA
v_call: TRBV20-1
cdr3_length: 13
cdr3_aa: CSARFEGNQPQHF
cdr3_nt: TGCAGTGCTAGGTTCGAGGGAAATCAGCCCCAGCATTTT

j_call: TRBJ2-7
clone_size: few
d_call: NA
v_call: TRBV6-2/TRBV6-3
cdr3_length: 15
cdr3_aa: CASSYSAVAPLEQYF
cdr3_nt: TGTGCCAGCAGTTACTCGGCAGTCGCACCTCTCGAGCAGTACTTC

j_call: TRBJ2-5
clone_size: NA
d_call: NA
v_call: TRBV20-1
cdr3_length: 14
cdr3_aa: CSATQGGSEETQYF
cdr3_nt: TGCAGTGCTACCCAGGGGGGGTCCGAAGAGACCCAGTACTTC

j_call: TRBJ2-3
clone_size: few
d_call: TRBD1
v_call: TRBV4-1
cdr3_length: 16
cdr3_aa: CASSSPDRGCFDTQYF
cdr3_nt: TGCGCCAGCAGCTCCCCGGACAGGGGCTGCTTCGATACGCAGTATTTT

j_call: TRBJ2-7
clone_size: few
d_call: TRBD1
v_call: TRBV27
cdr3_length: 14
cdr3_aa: CASSFRGQGNEQYF
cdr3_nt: TGTGCCAGCAGTTTCCGCGGACAGGGGAACGAGCAGTACTTC

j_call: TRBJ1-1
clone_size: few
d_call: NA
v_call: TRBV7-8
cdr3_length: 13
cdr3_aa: CASSPREETEAFF
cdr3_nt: TGTGCCAGCAGCCCCCGAGAGGAGACTGAAGCTTTCTTT

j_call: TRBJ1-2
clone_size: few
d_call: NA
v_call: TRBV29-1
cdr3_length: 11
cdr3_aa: CSVEEGEGYTF
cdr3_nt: TGCAGCGTTGAAGAGGGGGAAGGCTACACCTTC

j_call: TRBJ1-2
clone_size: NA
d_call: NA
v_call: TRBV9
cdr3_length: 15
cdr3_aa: CASSATGGGRDGYTF
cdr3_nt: TGTGCCAGCAGCGCTACGGGGGGTGGCAGAGATGGCTACACCTTC

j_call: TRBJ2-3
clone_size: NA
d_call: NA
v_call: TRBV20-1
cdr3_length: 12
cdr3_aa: CGARASTDTQYF
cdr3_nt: TGCGGTGCTAGAGCTAGCACAGATACGCAGTATTTT

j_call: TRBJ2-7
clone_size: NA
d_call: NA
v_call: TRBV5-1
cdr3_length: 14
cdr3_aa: CASSSTVFSYEQYF
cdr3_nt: TGCGCCAGCAGCTCGACAGTATTCTCCTACGAGCAGTACTTC

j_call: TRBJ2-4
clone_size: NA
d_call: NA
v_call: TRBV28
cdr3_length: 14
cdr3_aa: CASSPTGPQETRYF
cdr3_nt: TGTGCCAGCAGCCCAACAGGGCCCCAAGAGACCCGGTACTTC

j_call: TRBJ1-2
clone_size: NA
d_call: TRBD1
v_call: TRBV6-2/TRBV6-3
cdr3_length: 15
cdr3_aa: CASSYGTGERYGYTF
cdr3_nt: TGTGCCAGCAGTTACGGGACAGGGGAACGCTATGGCTACACCTTC

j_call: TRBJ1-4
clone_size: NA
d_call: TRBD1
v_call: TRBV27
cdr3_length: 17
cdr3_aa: CASSFRTGGYSNEKLFF
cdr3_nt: TGTGCCAGCAGTTTCCGGACAGGGGGATATTCTAATGAAAAACTGTTTTTT

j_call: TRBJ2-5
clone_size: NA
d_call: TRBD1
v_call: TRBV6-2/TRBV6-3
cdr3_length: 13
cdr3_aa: CASADRVLETQYF
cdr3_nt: TGTGCCAGCGCGGACAGGGTCTTAGAGACCCAGTACTTC

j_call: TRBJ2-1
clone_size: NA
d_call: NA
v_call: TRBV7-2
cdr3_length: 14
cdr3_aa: CASSLTGRVNEQFF
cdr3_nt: TGTGCCAGCAGCCTAACAGGTAGGGTAAATGAGCAGTTCTTC

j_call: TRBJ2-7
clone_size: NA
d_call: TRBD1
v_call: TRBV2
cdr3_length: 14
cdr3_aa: CASTPHRGQNEQYF
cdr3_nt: TGTGCCAGCACCCCGCACAGGGGGCAAAATGAGCAGTACTTC

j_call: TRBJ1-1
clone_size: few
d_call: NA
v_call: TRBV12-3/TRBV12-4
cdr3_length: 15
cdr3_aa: CASSDPSDGNTEAFF
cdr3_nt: TGTGCCAGCAGTGATCCCTCCGACGGGAACACTGAAGCTTTCTTT

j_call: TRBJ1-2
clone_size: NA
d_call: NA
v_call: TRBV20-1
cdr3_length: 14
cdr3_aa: CSAPRTDDNYGYTF
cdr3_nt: TGCAGTGCTCCTAGGACAGACGACAACTATGGCTACACCTTC

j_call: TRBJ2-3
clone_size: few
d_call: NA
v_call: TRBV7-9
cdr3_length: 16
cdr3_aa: CASSPLEGLRTDTQYF
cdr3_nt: TGTGCCAGCAGCCCGCTCGAGGGCCTGAGAACAGATACGCAGTATTTT